Described below is a single TCR beta chain sequence and its context. The target antigen is unknown. There were TCR beta CDR3 regions amplified from RNA transcripts. HTBI primers were used for first-round RT-PCR of the TCR CDR3. MiXCR, run by TCRdb on the multiplex PCR reads, gives a single entry per CDR3 protein. The profile shows about 590,000 distinct CDR3 sequences, more than 13% of them singletons. The germline CDR1 and CDR2 sequences are LNHDA and SQIVND (reference sequence). The CDR3 length is 20 residues. Trimming at V came to 0 bases and at J to 2 bases, leaving 9 bases not matched to a gene. This sample is drawn from a study of T cells in Graves' hyperthyroidism and ophthalmopathy. Notes on the study in general: Ophthalmopathy got predicted by the model a median about six months before its onset.

The sample was blood. This chain links TRBV19 with TRBJ2-5; 16 nucleotides align to TRBD2. The TCR sequence derives from a woman aged 18 to 35 with Graves' ophthalmopathy. Here the CDR3 reads CASSIEGLAGGPSGQETQYF. The DNA of the CDR3 is TGTGCCAGTAGTATAGAGGGACTAGCGGGAGGGCCATCTGGACAAGAGACCCAGTACTTC.